The 30 T cell receptor beta chains below come from one sample, sequenced in a study of regulatory T cells in long-lasting Graves disease. Stated time point: persistent/refractory GD, antithyroid drugs over 5 years with positive TRAb. There was RNA extracted from PBMCs, and the TCR library was made from it. In building TCR beta libraries, iRepertoire HTBI primers were used together with Arm-PCR of CDR3 regions. A single record per CDR3 protein comes from TCRdb applying MiXCR to the multiplex PCR reads. Of around 450,000 distinct CDR3 sequences detected, roughly a fifth appear once; the ten largest clones hold around 7%. Sequenced material: peripheral blood mononuclear cells (PBMCs), taken when the disease was refractory, from a patient treated with antithyroid drugs. These receptor sequences come from a female donor with Graves disease.

This clonotype was found many times. The chain uses TRBV12-3 or TRBV12-4 and TRBJ2-2; no clear D gene. The V and J ends lost 6 bases and 5 bases respectively, with 19 bases between them. The CDR3 has 16 amino acids. The CDR3 here is CASRQTVLWETGELFF. The CDR3 region has the DNA TGTGCCAGCAGGCAGACGGTTTTATGGGAAACCGGGGAGCTGTTTTTT.

The J gene is TRBJ2-7, the V gene TRBV30; 8 bases map to TRBD1. V shed 3 bases, J shed 5 bases, and the junction held 6 bases outside the gene matches. CDR1 and CDR2 from the germline V gene are GTSNPN and SVGIG (reference sequence). CDR3 size: 13 residues. For the CDR3, the DNA is TGTGCCTGGAGGGCCAGGGGGCTTAACGAGCAGTACTTC. Its translation is CAWRARGLNEQYF.

The genes are TRBV20-1 and TRBJ1-1, with a possible D match to TRBD1 (6 bases). In germline, CDR1 is DFQATT, CDR2 SNEGSKA (reference sequence). Trimming left V 0 bases short and J 5 bases short, with 13 bases between. The CDR3 loop spans 14 amino acids. The CDR3 coding sequence is TGCAGTGCTAGAGATTCAACAGGGAAAACTGAAGCTTTCTTT. Residues: CSARDSTGKTEAFF.

This clonotype was recorded at least ten times. This chain links TRBV24-1 with TRBJ2-5, with a tentative D call TRBD1 (6 bases). Looked up from germline, CDR1 is KGHDR and CDR2 is SFDVKD. This CDR3 comprises 12 residues. V was clipped by 7 bases and J by 3 bases, with 8 bases between them. CDR3 coding DNA: TGTGCCACCAGGGACAGAGAAGAGACCCAGTACTTC. Protein: CATRDREETQYF.

This chain joins TRBV4-2 and TRBJ2-7; no definite D call. Trimming removed 1 base from V and 3 bases from J, with 13 bases in between. This CDR3 contains 15 residues. Germline lookup yields CDR1 LGHNA and CDR2 YNFKEQ. The chain's CDR3 is CASSQAPDGSYEQYF. The CDR3 DNA follows: TGTGCCAGCAGCCAAGCCCCGGACGGCAGCTACGAGCAGTACTTC.

This chain uses TRBV5-5 with TRBJ1-5, with 9 bases aligning to TRBD1. Per the germline V gene, CDR1 is SGHKS and CDR2 is YYEKEE (reference sequence). V was pared by 4 bases and J by 4 bases, with 6 bases of the junction left unmatched. The CDR3 loop spans 15 amino acids. In nucleotides, the CDR3 is TGTGCCAGCAGCCGCCACGGACAGGGGAATCAGCCCCAGCATTTT. The encoded protein is CASSRHGQGNQPQHF.

The rearrangement uses TRBV19 and TRBJ1-1; D unclear. From germline, CDR1 is LNHDA and CDR2 SQIVND (reference sequence). V was shortened by 7 bases and J by 7 bases, with 13 bases between the two germline ends. The CDR3 runs to 12 residues. The CDR3 spells CASTSLRDEAFF. The CDR3 region has the DNA TGTGCCAGTACCTCCCTCCGGGATGAAGCTTTCTTT.

The V and J genes are TRBV4-2 and TRBJ2-6; perhaps TRBD2 as D (6 bases). Germline V gene data show CDR1 as LGHNA and CDR2 as YNFKEQ. Trimming stripped 0 bases from V and 2 bases from J, with 8 bases between. The CDR3 covers 16 residues. The CDR3 bases are TGTGCCAGCAGCCAAGATGCGGGGACTGGGGCCAACGTCCTGACTTTC. It codes for CASSQDAGTGANVLTF.

This clonotype came up many times. This rearrangement joins TRBV6-1 to TRBJ2-7; D unclear. The CDR3 has 14 amino acids. V was shortened by 2 bases and J by 6 bases, with 14 bases between the two germline ends. CDR1 is MNHNS and CDR2 is SASEGT in the germline V gene. This chain's CDR3 is CASSEYGQMGEQYF. CDR3 nucleotides: TGTGCCAGCAGTGAATATGGGCAGATGGGCGAGCAGTACTTC.

Many counts were recorded for this clonotype. The chain combines TRBV28 with TRBJ1-2; a weak D match, TRBD1 (5 bases). Germline assignment: CDR1 MDHEN and CDR2 SYDVKM. The V end lost 3 bases, the J end lost 8 bases, and 16 bases lay between the germline ends. CDR3 length: 14 residues. The CDR3 sequence is CASSFHDRQWGYTF. CDR3 coding DNA: TGTGCCAGCAGTTTCCATGACAGACAGTGGGGCTACACCTTC.

The rearrangement links TRBV2 to TRBJ1-5; D gene ambiguous. This CDR3 is built from 13 residues. CDR1 is SNHLY and CDR2 is FYNNEI in the germline V gene. V was clipped by 3 bases and J by 6 bases, with 9 bases between them. The CDR3 DNA reads as TGTGCCAGCAGTGACCGTTCGGGTCAGCCCCAGCATTTT. It specifies CASSDRSGQPQHF.

The sample holds many counts of this clonotype. This chain links TRBV12-3 or TRBV12-4 with TRBJ1-5, with unresolved D. CDR3 length equals 14 residues. V shed 2 bases and J shed 6 bases, with 11 bases lying between them. The CDR3 reads CASSLQISGQPQHF. DNA of the CDR3: TGTGCCAGCAGTTTACAGATCTCCGGTCAGCCCCAGCATTTT.

This clonotype was picked up many times. The gene calls are TRBV2 and TRBJ1-5; D remains unclear. Per the germline V gene, CDR1 is SNHLY and CDR2 is FYNNEI. V was trimmed by 2 bases and J by 5 bases, leaving 7 bases between them. The CDR3 consists of 13 residues. In DNA, the CDR3 is TGTGCCAGCAGTGAAAAGATGGATCAGCCCCAGCATTTT. This gives the protein CASSEKMDQPQHF.

Regarding this clonotype: A much larger clone lies a single base off, so this may be a read error. The chain has TRBV7-3 and TRBJ1-4; D is possibly TRBD1 (5 bases). The CDR3 consists of 15 residues. Germline CDR1 reads SGHTA; CDR2 reads FQGTGA. The DNA for the CDR3 is TGTGCCAGCAGCCCGAAGACAGACACTAGTGAAAAACTGTTTTTT. This codes for CASSPKTDTSEKLFF.

The chain couples TRBV4-1 to TRBJ1-4; D may be TRBD1 (6 bases). The CDR3 has 20 amino acids. Germline CDR1 is MGHRA and CDR2 is YSYEKL. V lost 6 bases and J 0 bases, leaving 26 bases between the germline ends. The CDR3 loop is CASRIWGRQALLATNEKLFF. In DNA, the CDR3 is TGCGCCAGCAGGATTTGGGGACGACAGGCACTTCTTGCAACTAATGAAAAACTGTTTTTT.

This clonotype showed up many times. The chain combines TRBV28 with TRBJ2-2; 9 positions agree with TRBD2. J was trimmed by 8 bases and V by 3 bases; bases with no gene match: 10. This CDR3 comprises 16 residues. Germline CDR1 and CDR2: MDHEN and SYDVKM. CDR3 coding DNA: TGTGCCAGCAGTTTCGCAGCGGGAGGATCTTGGGGGGAGCTGTTTTTT. Translation: CASSFAAGGSWGELFF.

V is TRBV19 and J is TRBJ2-2; D might be TRBD2 (6 bases). This CDR3 is built from 14 residues. Trimming removed 3 bases from V and 4 bases from J, with 9 bases in between. Germline V gene sequence: CDR1 LNHDA, CDR2 SQIVND (reference sequence). The DNA for the CDR3 is TGTGCCAGTAGTATGGTGGGGGGCACCGGGGAGCTGTTTTTT. Translating gives CASSMVGGTGELFF.

This clonotype appeared many times. The chain recombines TRBV7-2 with TRBJ1-3; D remains unclear. The germline gives CDR1 SGHTA, CDR2 FQGNSA. The CDR3 contains 13 residues. The V end lost 4 bases, the J end lost 2 bases, and 6 bases lay between the germline ends. The chain's CDR3 is CASSSTAGNTIYF. CDR3 in DNA: TGTGCCAGCAGCTCCACGGCTGGAAACACCATATATTTT. The full variable domain, in which reference TRBV7-2 and TRBJ1-3 provide the parts outside the CDR3, is GAGVSQSPSNKVTEKGKDVELRCDPISGHTALYWYRQSLGQGLEFLIYFQGNSAPDKSGLPSDRFSAERTGGSVSTLTIQRTQQEDSAVYLCASSSTAGNTIYFGEGSWLTVV.

Many counts were recorded for this clonotype. The rearrangement uses TRBV28 and TRBJ2-7; D is perhaps TRBD2 (7 bases). CDR1 is MDHEN, CDR2 SYDVKM, per germline. The CDR3 spans 16 residues. The ends were cut back, 6 bases at V and 1 base at J, with 19 bases in the middle. The CDR3 DNA is TGTGCCAGCAGCGACCCTCTGGGGGGGCAGTCCTACGAGCAGTACTTC. It codes for CASSDPLGGQSYEQYF.

This clonotype was counted a few times. The rearrangement joins TRBV20-1 to TRBJ2-4, with 7 bases that match TRBD2. Germline V CDR1 and CDR2: DFQATT, SNEGSKA (reference sequence). V was pared by 4 bases and J by 1 base, with 7 bases of the junction left unmatched. This CDR3 is 15 amino acids long. The CDR3 loop is CSANRLASAKNIQYF. The CDR3 region has the DNA TGCAGTGCTAATAGACTAGCATCGGCCAAAAACATTCAGTACTTC.

On this clonotype: It may be a read error: a sequence one base away is much more abundant. This chain links TRBV28 with TRBJ1-2; D gene uncertain. Germline V CDR1 and CDR2: MDHEN, SYDVKM. The ends were cut back, 3 bases at V and 5 bases at J, with 13 bases in the middle. The CDR3 spans 14 residues. The CDR3 DNA reads as TGTGCCAGCAGTTTCCAAGGGCCGCGGTATGGCTACACCTTC. It encodes CASSFQGPRYGYTF.

This clonotype was seen only a few times. The rearrangement joins TRBV28 to TRBJ2-2; 7 nucleotides line up with TRBD1. Losses at the gene ends were 4 bases for V and 4 bases for J; bases not matched to a gene: 6. The CDR3 extends over 15 amino acids. Germline values: CDR1 MDHEN, CDR2 SYDVKM. In DNA form, the CDR3 reads TGTGCCAGCAGTTCACTTGACAGGGTCACCGGGGAGCTGTTTTTT. Encoded protein: CASSSLDRVTGELFF.

This clonotype showed up many times. This chain uses TRBV12-3 or TRBV12-4 with TRBJ1-4; 9 bases are shared with TRBD1. The junction had 13 bases not matched to a gene; V was cut back by 6 bases and J by 8 bases. There are 16 residues in the CDR3. CDR3 bases: TGTGCCAGCAGCATTACCCTGGGACAGGGCGAAGAAAAACTGTTTTTT. Residues: CASSITLGQGEEKLFF.

CDR3 loop: CASSLSVREYYGYTF. The DNA for the CDR3 is TGTGCCAGCAGCTTATCAGTCAGGGAGTACTATGGCTACACCTTC. This rearrangement joins TRBV7-2 to TRBJ1-2; perhaps TRBD1 as D (5 bases). CDR1 and CDR2 from the germline V gene are SGHTA and FQGNSA. The CDR3 is 15 residues long. V was shortened by 2 bases and J by 3 bases, with 13 bases between the two germline ends.

The V call is TRBV7-2, the J call TRBJ2-7, with D perhaps TRBD2 (5 bases). The CDR3 is 15 amino acids. Germline CDR1 SGHTA, CDR2 FQGNSA. The V and J ends lost 1 base and 2 bases respectively, with 12 bases between them. CDR3 coding DNA: TGTGCCAGCAGCTTAGTCGGGGAGAGGACCTACGAGCAGTACTTC. It specifies CASSLVGERTYEQYF.

This clonotype occurred many times. Here the CDR3 reads CASSIWGYEQYF. DNA for the CDR3: TGTGCCAGTAGTATTTGGGGTTACGAGCAGTACTTC. The V gene is TRBV19, the J gene TRBJ2-7, with D uncertain. Trimming pared 3 bases from V and 4 bases from J, leaving 7 bases between. The CDR3 spans 12 residues. Per the germline V gene, CDR1 is LNHDA and CDR2 is SQIVND (reference sequence).

In this sample, this clonotype turned up many times. The CDR3 spells CSASEPGQGNEKLFF. Here the CDR3 DNA reads TGCAGTGCTAGCGAACCGGGACAGGGGAACGAAAAACTGTTTTTT. This sequence joins TRBV20-1 and TRBJ1-4, with 10 bases aligning to TRBD1. The CDR3 covers 15 residues. In germline, CDR1 is DFQATT, CDR2 SNEGSKA (reference sequence). V lost 3 bases to trimming and J lost 8 bases; unmatched junction nucleotides: 9.

The DNA of the CDR3 is TGTGCCTCGAACACACTGCGGGACGGTCTGAAGGCTGAAGCTTTCTTT. It codes for CASNTLRDGLKAEAFF. This chain joins TRBV18 and TRBJ1-1; D might be TRBD1 (5 bases). V was pared by 11 bases and J by 6 bases, with 28 bases between. Germline assignment: CDR1 KGHSH and CDR2 LQKENI. The CDR3 has 16 amino acids.

This clonotype was found a few times. The junction departs from germline at one end; a sequencing error may be responsible. The chain has TRBV19 and TRBJ1-2; 10 bases are a match to TRBD1. CDR1 LNHDA and CDR2 SQIVND come from the germline V gene (reference sequence). This CDR3 comprises 15 residues. The CDR3 spells CASGIFWDRGYGYTF. The CDR3 nucleotides read TGTGCCAGTGGTATTTTCTGGGACAGGGGCTATGGCTACACCTTC.

The chain has TRBV7-2 and TRBJ2-7, with TRBD2 identical over 8 bases. V dropped 3 bases and J dropped 7; count of bases not matched to a gene: 5. The CDR3 extends over 13 amino acids. CDR1 is SGHTA, CDR2 FQGNSA, per germline. The CDR3 sequence: CASSFGGRWEQYF. The CDR3 DNA sequence: TGTGCCAGCAGCTTCGGCGGGAGGTGGGAGCAGTACTTC.